Presented here are 19 T cell receptor beta chains from one specimen sequenced in a study of CD8+ T cells in alopecia areata. RNA, once extracted, was reverse transcribed into cDNA for use as the sequencing template. Only in-frame clones appear in the TCRdb table, and some are missing; sequencing was by immunoSEQ multiplex PCR. The repertoire shows around 100,000 clones, none seen only once; the top ten take roughly a fifth. Sequencing input: lesional skin. Receptors originate from a C3H/HeJ mouse with alopecia areata. The MHC haplotype recorded for the strain is H2-k.

A word on this clone: Gene names refer to mouse genes. The CDR3 end falls 4 residues outside the read, so it is completed with the germline J gene. This chain connects TRBV13-3 to TRBJ2-2; 8 nucleotides align to TRBD2. This CDR3 spans 15 amino acids. V lost 5 bases, J lost 0 bases, and 3 bases stayed unmatched. Germline V gives CDR1 NNHDY, CDR2 SYVADS. CDR3 DNA (partial): TGTGCCAGCAGCGAGGACTGGGCAAACACCGGG. This gives the protein CASSEDWANTG. Given in full, the CDR3 is CASSEDWANTGQLYF.

About this clone itself: Genes here carry mouse names. Read sequence stops 4 residues before the CDR3 end, and the germline J gene provides the missing end. The chain is built from TRBV13-1 and TRBJ2-2, with 10 positions matching TRBD2. This CDR3 region has 16 residues. Germline assignment: CDR1 NSHNY and CDR2 SYGAGN. The trim removed 2 bases at V and 3 bases at J, leaving 4 bases unmatched. The CDR3 DNA, read in part, is TGTGCCAGCAGTGAAAGACTGGGGGGTCACACCGGG. The encoded protein is CASSERLGGHTG. The whole CDR3 reads CASSERLGGHTGQLYF.

This clone appeared a few times. Each gene name is a mouse one. The read falls 4 residues short of the CDR3 end, and the missing part is taken from the germline J gene. The chain uses TRBV13-2 and TRBJ1-1; 8 bases are a match to TRBD1. The V and J ends lost 5 bases and 4 bases, in that order; junction bases with no gene match: 10. CDR1 NNHNN and CDR2 SYGAGS come from the germline V gene (reference sequence). The CDR3 runs 15 residues. The covered CDR3 bases are TGTGCCAGCGGGGTACAGGGGGGAGGGGGCACA. This sequence encodes CASGVQGGGGT. The whole CDR3 protein reads CASGVQGGGGTEVFF.

A few counts support this clone. At residue 12, the TCRdb protein departs from the DNA translation, so the protein shown here was derived from the DNA itself. Mouse germline and gene names are used. Read sequence stops 3 residues before the CDR3 end, and the germline J gene provides the missing end. J is TRBJ1-6 and V is TRBV19; 9 positions match TRBD1. TRBJ1-6 is reported as an ORF; its role is uncertain. With V trimmed by 1 base and J by 7 bases, 3 bases remained unmatched. Germline assignment: CDR1 FNHDT and CDR2 SITEND (reference sequence). CDR3 length: 15 residues. The CDR3 spells CASSIKQGANSPLYF. The sequenced part of the CDR3 DNA is TGTGCCAGCAGTATAAAACAGGGGGCGAATTCGCCC.

A few counts support this clone. All gene names here are mouse names. The sequence runs out 4 residues before the end of the CDR3; the remainder is reconstructed from the germline J gene. Other DNA sequences in this sample translate to the same CDR3. V gene TRBV19 combines with J gene TRBJ1-1; D is possibly TRBD1 (6 bases). Germline lookup yields CDR1 FNHDT and CDR2 SITEND (reference sequence). CDR3 size: 14 residues. Trimming stripped 2 bases from V and 4 bases from J, with 12 bases between. CDR3 region: CASSIRGGGTEVFF. The sequenced CDR3 bases are TGTGCCAGCAGTATCAGGGGAGGAGGCACA.

About this clone itself: TCRdb lists a protein that is different at residue 13 from the translated DNA; the protein given here uses the DNA translation. Gene names follow the mouse nomenclature. The read ends 3 residues shy of where the CDR3 ends; the end is completed using the germline J gene. The chain uses TRBV13-3 and TRBJ1-3, with 7 bases lining up with TRBD1. The CDR3 extends over 16 amino acids. Trimming removed 0 bases from V and 0 bases from J; junction bases left unmatched: 3. Per germline, CDR1 NNHDY and CDR2 SYVADS. The CDR3 region is CASSDAGQPSGNTLYF. The covered CDR3 bases are TGTGCCAGCAGTGATGCGGGACAGCCTTCTGGAAATACG. Variable domain in full (rest from reference TRBV13-3 and TRBJ1-3): EAAVTQSPRSKVAVTGGKVTLSCHQTNNHDYMYWYRQDTGHGLRLIHYSYVADSTEKGDIPDGYKASRPSQENFSLILELASLSQTAVYFCASSDAGQPSGNTLYFGEGSRLIVV.

Note on this clone: The listed TCRdb protein conflicts with the DNA translation at residue 11, and the protein shown is translated directly from the DNA. Gene names and germline match the mouse. Incomplete CDR3 DNA: TGTGCCAGCAGTATAGAGACTGTTAATTCGCCC. Its translation: CASSIETVNSP. The complete CDR3 protein is CASSIETVNSPLYF. The V call is TRBV19, the J call TRBJ1-6; D uncertain. The read ends 3 residues shy of where the CDR3 ends; the end is completed using the germline J gene. TRBJ1-6 is known as an ORF, though its function is uncertain. This CDR3 region has 14 residues. CDR1 and CDR2 from the germline V gene are FNHDT and SITEND (reference sequence). The V end was cut by 0 bases, the J end by 6 bases, with 7 bases between.

This clone has just a few counts. Mouse germline and gene names are used. CDR3 DNA, as far as it was read: TGTGCCAGCAGTTTCCTGGGGGAT. Translating it yields CASSFLGD. In full, the CDR3 reads CASSFLGDEQYF. This rearrangement joins TRBV14 to TRBJ2-7; TRBD2 matches 7 bases. Read sequence stops 4 residues before the CDR3 end, and the germline J gene provides the missing end. CDR3 size: 12 residues. CDR1 is SGHDT and CDR2 is FRDEAV in the germline V gene.

This clone was counted only a few times. Here the gene names and germline are mouse. The read terminates 4 residues before the CDR3 end, so the remaining end is supplied by the germline J gene. The chain joins TRBV5 to TRBJ1-4; perhaps TRBD1 as D (6 bases). The CDR3 spans 15 residues. Germline V lookup: CDR1 LGHNA, CDR2 YNLKQL (reference sequence). Trimming removed 1 base from V and 4 bases from J, with 10 bases in between. CDR3 bases read: TGTGCCAGCAGCCAAGTAGGGGGAGGCAACGAA. It encodes CASSQVGGGNE. The entire CDR3 protein is CASSQVGGGNERLFF.

Concerning this clone: The gene names given are mouse names. The CDR3 is cut off 4 residues early in the read; its end comes from the germline J gene. The genes are TRBV13-3 and TRBJ2-5, with D maybe TRBD2 (5 bases). Germline CDR1 and CDR2: NNHDY and SYVADS. The CDR3 loop spans 12 amino acids. CDR3 bases read: TGTGCCAGCATGGGGAAGAGGGAC. It yields the protein CASMGKRD. The full CDR3 sequence reads CASMGKRDTQYF.

The sample holds a few counts of this clone. TCRdb's protein and the translated DNA diverge at residue 10; the protein reported here is the translation of the DNA. The genes are named according to mouse. The sequenced fragment ends 3 residues before the CDR3 boundary, so the rest is inferred from the germline J gene. This chain connects TRBV29 to TRBJ1-3, with TRBD1 matching 10 bases. Germline CDR1 is MSHET and CDR2 is SYDVDS. This CDR3 spans 13 amino acids. CDR3 bases read: TGTGCTAGCGCTAGGGACAGGGGATTTACG. Translated, it gives CASARDRGFT. The entire CDR3 reads CASARDRGFTLYF.

With regard to this clone: Mouse gene names apply. The CDR3: CASSRTEIYAEQFF. CDR3 DNA (partial): TGTGCCAGCTCCAGGACAGAAATCTATGCT. The chain couples TRBV13-3 to TRBJ2-1; D is possibly TRBD1 (6 bases). The read falls 4 residues short of the CDR3 end, and the missing part is taken from the germline J gene. Germline lookup yields CDR1 NNHDY and CDR2 SYVADS. V was trimmed by 7 bases and J by 3 bases, leaving 14 bases between them. This CDR3 spans 14 amino acids.

Only a few counts were recorded for this clone. Gene names denote mouse genes. Read coverage stops 4 residues before the CDR3 terminus; the germline J gene supplies the remainder. This chain uses TRBV13-3 with TRBJ1-4, with no clear D. V was shortened by 0 bases and J by 1 base, with 7 bases between the two germline ends. Germline CDR1 NNHDY, CDR2 SYVADS. CDR3 length: 15 residues. Incomplete CDR3 DNA: TGTGCCAGCAGTGATGAGGGTCATTCCAACGAA. Encoded protein: CASSDEGHSNE. From start to end, the CDR3 is CASSDEGHSNERLFF.

This clone occurred a few times. Genes here carry mouse names. Read coverage stops 4 residues before the CDR3 terminus; the germline J gene supplies the remainder. V is TRBV13-3 and J is TRBJ1-2, with D unclear. The CDR3 loop spans 13 amino acids. Trimming left V 5 bases short and J 0 bases short, with 8 bases between. CDR1 is NNHDY, CDR2 SYVADS, per germline. The CDR3 DNA, read in part, is TGTGCCAGCAGCTCACAGTCAAACTCC. It codes for CASSSQSNS. The whole CDR3 reads CASSSQSNSDYTF.

Of note for this clone: Mouse names are used for the genes. The read comes to an end 4 residues before the CDR3 does, leaving the germline J gene to fill in the end. Other DNA sequences in this sample translate to the same CDR3. The rearrangement uses TRBV1 and TRBJ2-7, with no clear D. Germline V CDR1 and CDR2: NSQYPW, LRSPGD (reference sequence). This CDR3 has 14 residues. The CDR3 loop is CTCSADRNNYEQYF. The CDR3 bases that were read are TGCACCTGCAGTGCAGATCGTAACAATTAT.

A few counts support this clone. Gene names are mouse gene names. The read ends 4 residues before the CDR3 terminus; that terminus is restored from the germline J gene. This chain joins TRBV19 and TRBJ2-5; 7 nucleotides match TRBD2. Germline V gene lookup returns CDR1 FNHDT and CDR2 SITEND (reference sequence). The trim removed 5 bases at V and 0 bases at J, leaving 6 bases unmatched. The CDR3 spans 15 residues. CDR3 amino acids: CASSPGLINQDTQYF. The CDR3 DNA, read in part, is TGTGCCAGCAGCCCGGGACTGATTAACCAAGAC. Based on the CDR3 plus reference TRBV19 and TRBJ2-5, the full variable domain is GGIITQTPKFLIGQEGQKLTLKCQQNFNHDTMYWYRQDSGKGLRLIYYSITENDLQKGDLSEGYDASREKKSSFSLTVTSAQKNEMAVFLCASSPGLINQDTQYFGPGTRLLVL.

This clone came up a few times. Here the gene names and germline are mouse. Coverage ceases 4 residues before the CDR3 finishes, and the germline J gene fills in the end. This chain uses TRBV1 with TRBJ2-3; 8 bases agree with TRBD2. After removal of 1 base from V and 0 bases from J, the junction contained 6 bases not matched to a gene. CDR3 length equals 17 residues. The germline V gene encodes CDR1 NSQYPW and CDR2 LRSPGD (reference sequence). CDR3 DNA (partial): TGCACCTGCAGTGCAGTGATCTGGGGGGTTAGTGCAGAA. It yields the protein CTCSAVIWGVSAE. In full, the CDR3 reads CTCSAVIWGVSAETLYF.

Worth noting for this clone: Germline and genes: mouse. The CDR3 spells CASSLDWGDPEQFF. The sequenced CDR3 bases are TGTGCCAGCAGTCTCGACTGGGGGGATCCT. J is TRBJ2-1 and V is TRBV14, with 10 bases identical to TRBD2. The read comes to an end 4 residues before the CDR3 does, leaving the germline J gene to fill in the end. CDR1 and CDR2 (germline): SGHDT, FRDEAV. This CDR3 region has 14 residues.

This clone was observed a handful of times. Any gene name here is a mouse gene name. The CDR3 end falls 4 residues outside the read, so it is completed with the germline J gene. The chain couples TRBV13-2 to TRBJ2-7, with TRBD2 identical over 9 bases. J was trimmed by 3 bases and V by 5 bases; bases with no gene match: 6. Germline assignment: CDR1 NNHNN and CDR2 SYGAGS (reference sequence). The CDR3 runs to 14 residues. Here the CDR3 reads CASGNWGALYEQYF. Partial CDR3 DNA: TGTGCCAGCGGGAACTGGGGGGCCCTCTAT.